This TCR beta chain was obtained from a study of identical twins. TCRdb ran MiXCR on the 5' RACE reads and lists one entry per CDR3 protein. Altogether about 890,000 distinct CDR3 sequences are present, about 12% being singletons, with the ten largest covering around 1.5%. The V end was cut by 5 bases, the J end by 4 bases, with 9 bases between. This CDR3 is 13 amino acids long. From germline, CDR1 is KGHSH and CDR2 LQKENI. In addition, the sample was reused for a study of yellow fever vaccine responses in identical twins.

The sequencing input was PBMCs. The receptor's source is a young woman in good health. The V call is TRBV18, the J call TRBJ1-5; TRBD1 is a possible D gene (5 bases). The CDR3 nucleotides are TGTGCCAGCTCAGGGGACCCTAATCAGCCCCAGCATTTT. Translating it yields CASSGDPNQPQHF.